This T cell receptor beta chain emerged from a study of human T cells and chemical hapten exposure (dated by TCRdb to about 2021). Describing the broader study: For sensitization, 2% DPC in acetone was applied to a roughly 2 cm by roughly 2 cm area of upper inner arm skin. Peripheral blood TCR repertoire changes were tracked in vivo in alopecia patients during primary and secondary sensitization to the hapten diphenylcyclopropenone (DPC). Libraries were pooled for sequencing, and variation in per-sample TCR yields was attributed mainly to small differences in library volumes within the pool. Blood for TCR sequencing was provided by twenty-nine alopecia patients at one to four time points (pre-sensitization, 2, 6 and 24 weeks). Weekly therapeutic DPC doses were additionally applied to the scalp of patients throughout the approximately 25-week study period. Patch testing on the upper back used Finn chambers containing 0.01% DPC, with scoring done after 6 days according to International Contact Dermatitis Research Group standards. Blood samples were taken from patients before sensitization (week 0) and at 2, 6 and about 24 weeks after DPC sensitization. Alopecia areata with under or over 50% scalp involvement, alopecia totalis and alopecia universalis were represented in the patient cohort, which was mostly female.

Explained via the paper, the time point label denotes: patch test 1, 2 weeks after DPC sensitization. The treatment or condition tag for this specimen amounts to: therapeutic diphenylcyclopropenone sensitization with weekly scalp DPC. Blood at each patch-test visit was drawn before the patch test was applied. To be eligible, patients had to be aged 18 to 70, diagnosed with alopecia and judged suitable for DPC therapy, while pregnant patients were excluded. Total RNA was extracted from unfractionated whole blood that had been collected in Tempus Blood RNA tubes. Library preparation used RACE. The data were produced on a NextSeq 500. During library preparation, unique molecular identifiers were attached to individual cDNA molecules so that TCRs could be counted in a quantitative, reproducible way. Both TCR alpha and TCR beta chains were sequenced from each blood RNA sample. The authors' pipeline ran thus. Samples had a median of about 90,000 TCRs, with a range from roughly 23,224 to 700,000. The Decombinator software suite was used to annotate V, J and CDR3 in the TCR reads. For PS versus PT1 abundance plots, all samples were subsampled to the same number of TCRs (28,000). TCRs were defined as expanded if absent before sensitization and observed at least eight times at the 2-week time point. Using fastp at Q25 and MiXCR, TCRdb reprocessed the public reads and kept productive beta chains. CDR3 protein sequences are deduplicated, and each keeps its most common genes and DNA. The V and J calls here are based on TCRdb, not the publication. Within this sample are under 200,000 distinct CDR3 sequences, with more than 14% of them counted one time only. The top ten hold approximately 1.5% of the sample.

With respect to this clonotype: Its antigen target is currently unknown. No qualities accompany the bases; no much larger clone lies one base away.

General study outcomes and caveats: Alopecia, a presumed autoimmune disease, was present in all patients, so the immune response of the patients might differ from that of healthy individuals. Compared with pre-sensitization or healthy control sets, expanded TCRs formed significantly more large CDR3 similarity clusters, which is consistent with antigen-driven responses. After repeated subsampling, the strength of the expansion versus patch-test correlation and the threshold at which it became significant changed. DPC sensitization did not change the number of TCRs with a frequency above 1 in 1000, and there was no evidence of changes in global repertoire structure. The number of PT1 expanded TCRs positively correlated with patch test score, significant at thresholds 8, 16 and 32 but not 4.

This TCR was recovered from a woman younger than 45 with alopecia areata. Some clones in this sample may be carry-over from other donors' samples. The sample here was whole blood, taken in connection with sensitization to the hapten diphenylcyclopropenone (DPC).

The bases read TGTGCCAGCAGTTTGGCAGGGGGCGCAGATACGCAGTATTTT. Translated, it gives CASSLAGGADTQYF. The V and J segments used are TRBV12-3 or TRBV12-4 and TRBJ2-3; TRBD1 lines up with 8 middle nucleotides. From V the trimming removes 3 bases and from J it removes 4 bases, while the gene matches leave 3 bases of the junction unaccounted for. Taken from cysteine to phenylalanine, the CDR3 has 14 residues. Kept here is only the CDR3 DNA, which spans 42 bases and is read in frame from base 1.